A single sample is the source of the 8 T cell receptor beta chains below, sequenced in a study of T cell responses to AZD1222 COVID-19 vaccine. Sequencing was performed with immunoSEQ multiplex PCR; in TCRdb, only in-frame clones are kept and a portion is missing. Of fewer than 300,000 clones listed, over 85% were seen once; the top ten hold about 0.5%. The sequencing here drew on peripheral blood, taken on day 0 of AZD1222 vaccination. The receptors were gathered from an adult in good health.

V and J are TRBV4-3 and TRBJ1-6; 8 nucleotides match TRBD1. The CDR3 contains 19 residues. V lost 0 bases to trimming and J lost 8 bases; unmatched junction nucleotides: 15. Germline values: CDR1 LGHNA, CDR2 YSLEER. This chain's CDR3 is CASSQDYKAGTGRDSPLHF. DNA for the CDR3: TGCGCCAGCAGCCAAGATTATAAGGCGGGGACAGGTCGGGATTCACCCCTCCACTTT.

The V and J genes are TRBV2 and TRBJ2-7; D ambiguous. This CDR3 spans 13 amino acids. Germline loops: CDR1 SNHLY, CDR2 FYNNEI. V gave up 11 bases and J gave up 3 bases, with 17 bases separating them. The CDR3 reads CAGTVDSNYEQYF. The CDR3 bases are TGTGCCGGTACCGTAGACTCCAACTACGAGCAGTACTTC.

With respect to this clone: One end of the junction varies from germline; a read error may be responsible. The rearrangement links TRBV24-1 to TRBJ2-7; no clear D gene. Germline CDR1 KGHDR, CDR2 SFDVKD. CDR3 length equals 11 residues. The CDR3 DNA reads TGTGCCACCAGTGACTCCGACGAGCAGTACTTC. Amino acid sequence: CATSDSDEQYF.

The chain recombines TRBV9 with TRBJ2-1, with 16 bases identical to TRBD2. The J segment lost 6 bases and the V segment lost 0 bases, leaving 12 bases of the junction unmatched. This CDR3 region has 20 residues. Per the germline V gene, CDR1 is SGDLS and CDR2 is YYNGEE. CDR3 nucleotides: TGTGCCAGCAGCGTAGAAGTAGGGACTAGCGGGGGGGTACTAGTCAATGAGCAGTTCTTC. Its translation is CASSVEVGTSGGVLVNEQFF.

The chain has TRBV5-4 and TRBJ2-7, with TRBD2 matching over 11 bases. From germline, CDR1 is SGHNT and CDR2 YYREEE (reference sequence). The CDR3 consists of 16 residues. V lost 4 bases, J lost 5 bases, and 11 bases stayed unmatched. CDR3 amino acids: CASSLPGSGRANEQYF. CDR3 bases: TGTGCCAGCAGCCTCCCGGGTAGCGGGAGGGCGAACGAGCAGTACTTC.

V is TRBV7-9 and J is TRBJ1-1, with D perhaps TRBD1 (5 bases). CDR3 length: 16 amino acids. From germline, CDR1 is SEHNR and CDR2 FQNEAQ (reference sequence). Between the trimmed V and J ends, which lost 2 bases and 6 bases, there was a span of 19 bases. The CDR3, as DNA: TGTGCCAGCAGCTTAAGTTTTCTCCGGGTAGGGGCTGAAGCTTTCTTT. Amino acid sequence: CASSLSFLRVGAEAFF. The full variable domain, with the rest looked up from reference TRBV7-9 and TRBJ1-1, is DTGVSQNPRHKITKRGQNVTFRCDPISEHNRLYWYRQTLGQGPEFLTYFQNEAQLEKSRLLSDRFSAERPKGSFSTLEIQRTEQGDSAMYLCASSLSFLRVGAEAFFGQGTRLTVV.

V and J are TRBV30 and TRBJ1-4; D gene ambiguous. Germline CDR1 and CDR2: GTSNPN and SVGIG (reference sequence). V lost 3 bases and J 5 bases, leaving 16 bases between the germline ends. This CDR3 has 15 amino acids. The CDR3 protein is CAWSSTRGENEKLFF. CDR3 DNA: TGTGCCTGGAGCTCCACCCGCGGCGAAAATGAAAAACTGTTTTTT.

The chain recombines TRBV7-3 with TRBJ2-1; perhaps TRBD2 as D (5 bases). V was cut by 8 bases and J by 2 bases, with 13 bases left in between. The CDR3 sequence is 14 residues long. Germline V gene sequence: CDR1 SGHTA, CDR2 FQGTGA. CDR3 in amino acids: CASALSGTYNEQFF. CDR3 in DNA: TGTGCCAGCGCCCTTTCCGGGACCTACAATGAGCAGTTCTTC.